Described below is a single T cell receptor beta chain sequence and its context. Antigen unknown. Sorted out of PBMCs were CD4+ T cells and CD8+ T cells. The trim removed 5 bases at V and 1 base at J, leaving 4 bases unmatched. From germline, CDR1 is GTSNPN and CDR2 SVGIG (reference sequence). CDR3 length: 13 amino acids. This sample is drawn from a study of CD8+ T cells in alopecia areata. Study-wide points: Scalp samples also contribute reads from the resident alphabeta T cells found in normal skin. Relative to mice, TCR sharing across patients was less clear, a difference possibly HLA-related. Normal scalp had lower clonality than lesional scalp, with alopecia totalis/universalis lesions showing this most strongly.

RNA, once extracted, was reverse transcribed into cDNA for use as the sequencing template. TCRdb keeps only in-frame clones here, not all; method: immunoSEQ multiplex PCR. The table has over 150,000 clones, about 61% seen once. This chain links TRBV30 with TRBJ1-1; 7 bases match TRBD1. Sequenced sample: CD8+ T cells sorted from blood. This clonotype originated in a human donor in good health. The CDR3 coding sequence is TGTGCCTGGGATGACAGGGCGAACACTGAAGCTTTCTTT. This encodes CAWDDRANTEAFF.